This T cell receptor (beta chain) was observed in a study of blood T cell repertoires in COVID-19. Study as a whole: PBMCs, B-cell-depleted T cells, or T cells provided the cDNA or gDNA that made up the material.

This clone has only one observation. Germline CDR1 is SNHLY and CDR2 is FYNNEI. V gave up 6 bases and J gave up 2 bases, with 13 bases separating them. The CDR3 runs 14 residues. Original methodology: Estimated nucleated cell counts came from reference gene primer amplification. Only in-frame clones appear in the TCRdb table, and some are missing; sequencing was by immunoSEQ multiplex PCR. V, J and clone size are those of that table, while D and trimming were read from the DNA. The sample has about 32,000 clones, roughly 90% seen once. Sequences were obtained from peripheral blood. This clonotype was sampled from a middle-aged man with active or convalescent COVID-19. V and J are TRBV2 and TRBJ1-1; D ambiguous. CDR3 amino acids: CASSHGEINTEAFF. In DNA, the CDR3 is TGTGCCAGCAGCCACGGAGAAATCAACACTGAAGCTTTCTTT.